Presented here are 6 T cell receptor beta chains from one specimen sequenced in a study of shared clonotypes between healthy human individuals. Only in-frame clones appear in the TCRdb table, and some are missing; sequencing was by immunoSEQ multiplex PCR. The repertoire holds hundreds of thousands of clones, with 70% to 80% as singletons. Source material: PBMCs. Receptors originate from a woman between 35 and 50 years old in good health. Some clones in this sample may be carry-over from other donors' samples.

J is TRBJ2-7 and V is TRBV6-5; D may be TRBD1 or TRBD2 (6 bases each). CDR1 is MNHEY and CDR2 is SVGAGI in the germline V gene. Trimming shortened V by 2 bases and J by 6 bases, and 20 bases separated the two germline ends. The CDR3 runs 16 residues. Here the CDR3 DNA reads TGTGCCAGCAGTTACGGTCCGGGGGCGATCGACGGCGAGCAGTACTTC. This sequence encodes CASSYGPGAIDGEQYF.

The table lists this clone with many counts. Additional DNA sequences in this sample encode the identical CDR3. The chain has TRBV14 and TRBJ2-7; 9 bases fit TRBD1. V lost 3 bases, J lost 1 base, and 4 bases stayed unmatched. Germline loops: CDR1 SGHDN, CDR2 FVKESK. The CDR3 spans 15 residues. The CDR3 DNA is TGTGCCAGCAGCCACGGGACAGGGTGGTCCTACGAGCAGTACTTC. It specifies CASSHGTGWSYEQYF.

This rearrangement joins TRBV7-9 to TRBJ2-2; 7 bases line up with TRBD1. CDR3 length equals 15 residues. Germline lookup yields CDR1 SEHNR and CDR2 FQNEAQ (reference sequence). The J segment lost 7 bases and the V segment lost 5 bases, leaving 10 bases of the junction unmatched. The CDR3 coding sequence is TGTGCCAGCAGCCCCCCAGGACAGGCGGGCGGGGAGCTGTTTTTT. Translation: CASSPPGQAGGELFF.

In DNA, the CDR3 is TGTGCCAGCAGTTCATGGTGGGATGGCTACACCTTC. This sequence encodes CASSSWWDGYTF. The genes are TRBV27 and TRBJ1-2; D is ambiguous. V lost 4 bases to trimming and J lost 6 bases, with 9 bases between them. This CDR3 is 12 amino acids long. CDR1 and CDR2 from the germline V gene are MNHEY and SMNVEV (reference sequence).

The V call is TRBV29-1, the J call TRBJ2-2; D not resolved. The CDR3 is 13 residues long. CDR1 and CDR2 (germline): SQVTM, ANQGSEA. Trimming took 3 bases from V and 0 from J, leaving 5 bases between them. The CDR3 DNA is TGCAGCGTTGACCCCACGAACACCGGGGAGCTGTTTTTT. Its protein product is CSVDPTNTGELFF.

This clone was observed a few times. A much more abundant neighbour one base away suggests this may be a read error. Within the sample, other DNA sequences also encode this same CDR3. The rearrangement links TRBV4-1 to TRBJ2-7; D is possibly TRBD1 or TRBD2 (5 bases each). This CDR3 is built from 13 residues. In germline, CDR1 is MGHRA, CDR2 YSYEKL. For the CDR3, the DNA is TGCGCCAGCAGTCCCGGGGCAGCCTACGAACAGTACTTC. It codes for CASSPGAAYEQYF.